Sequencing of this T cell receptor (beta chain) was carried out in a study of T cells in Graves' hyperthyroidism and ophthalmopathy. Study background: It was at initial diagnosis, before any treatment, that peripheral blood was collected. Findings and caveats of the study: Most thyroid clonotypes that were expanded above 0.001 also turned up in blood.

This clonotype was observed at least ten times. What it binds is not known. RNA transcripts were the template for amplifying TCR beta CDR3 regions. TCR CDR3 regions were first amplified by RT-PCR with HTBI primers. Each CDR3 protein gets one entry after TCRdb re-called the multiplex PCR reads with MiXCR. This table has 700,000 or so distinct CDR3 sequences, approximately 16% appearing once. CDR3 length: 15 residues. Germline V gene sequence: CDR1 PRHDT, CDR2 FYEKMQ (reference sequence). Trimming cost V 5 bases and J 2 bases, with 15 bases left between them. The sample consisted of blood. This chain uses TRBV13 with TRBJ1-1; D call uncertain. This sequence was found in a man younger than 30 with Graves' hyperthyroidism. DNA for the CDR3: TGTGCCAGCAGCCCCCCCCGGAGACCAAACACTGAAGCTTTCTTT. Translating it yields CASSPPRRPNTEAFF.